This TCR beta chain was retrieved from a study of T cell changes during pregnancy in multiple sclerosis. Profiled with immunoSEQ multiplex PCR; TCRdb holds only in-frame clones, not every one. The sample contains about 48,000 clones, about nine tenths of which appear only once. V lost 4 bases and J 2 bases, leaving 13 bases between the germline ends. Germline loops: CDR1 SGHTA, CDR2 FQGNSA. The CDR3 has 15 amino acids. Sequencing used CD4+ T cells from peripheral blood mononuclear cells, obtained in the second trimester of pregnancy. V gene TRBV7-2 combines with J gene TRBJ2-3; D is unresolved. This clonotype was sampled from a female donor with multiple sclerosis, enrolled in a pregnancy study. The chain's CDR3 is CASSSQLILTDTQYF. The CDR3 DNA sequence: TGTGCCAGCAGCTCCCAACTCATCCTCACAGATACGCAGTATTTT.